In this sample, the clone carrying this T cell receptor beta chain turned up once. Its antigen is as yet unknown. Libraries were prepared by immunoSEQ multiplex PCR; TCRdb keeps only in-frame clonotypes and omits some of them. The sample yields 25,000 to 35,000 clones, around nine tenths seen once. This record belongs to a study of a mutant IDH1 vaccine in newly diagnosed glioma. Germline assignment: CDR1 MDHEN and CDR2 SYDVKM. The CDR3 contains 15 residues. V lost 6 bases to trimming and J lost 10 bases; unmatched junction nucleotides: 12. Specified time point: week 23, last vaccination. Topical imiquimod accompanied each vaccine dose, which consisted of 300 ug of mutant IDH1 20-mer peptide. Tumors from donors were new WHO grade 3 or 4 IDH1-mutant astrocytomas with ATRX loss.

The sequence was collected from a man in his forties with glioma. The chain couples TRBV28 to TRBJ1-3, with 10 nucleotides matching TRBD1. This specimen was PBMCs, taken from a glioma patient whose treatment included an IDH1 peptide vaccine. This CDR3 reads CASSPTGTGAATIYF. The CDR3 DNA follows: TGTGCCAGCAGCCCCACCGGGACAGGGGCCGCGACCATATATTTT.